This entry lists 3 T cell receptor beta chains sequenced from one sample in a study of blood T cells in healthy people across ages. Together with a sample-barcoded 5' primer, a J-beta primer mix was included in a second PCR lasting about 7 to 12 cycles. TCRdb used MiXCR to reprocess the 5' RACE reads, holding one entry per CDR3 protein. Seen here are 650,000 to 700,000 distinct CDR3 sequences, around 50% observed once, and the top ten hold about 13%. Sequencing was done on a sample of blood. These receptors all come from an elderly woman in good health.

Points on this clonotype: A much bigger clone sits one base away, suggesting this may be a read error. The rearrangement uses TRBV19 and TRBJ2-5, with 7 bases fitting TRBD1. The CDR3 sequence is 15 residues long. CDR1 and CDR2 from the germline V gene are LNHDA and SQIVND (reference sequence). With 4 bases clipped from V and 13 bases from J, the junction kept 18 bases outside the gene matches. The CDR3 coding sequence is TGTGCCAGTAGTAAGGGAAAGGGGGCGTCGAGAGAGCGGTACTTC. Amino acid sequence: CASSKGKGASRERYF.

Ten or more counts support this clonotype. Here the CDR3 reads CATSRDLPREGELPYEQYF. In nucleotides, the CDR3 is TGTGCCACCAGCAGAGATCTCCCTCGGGAGGGAGAGCTCCCCTACGAGCAGTACTTC. This chain uses TRBV15 with TRBJ2-7; 8 nucleotides agree with TRBD2. The CDR3 is 19 residues long. The germline gives CDR1 LNHNV, CDR2 YYDKDF (reference sequence). V was pared by 0 bases and J by 2 bases, with 15 bases of the junction left unmatched.

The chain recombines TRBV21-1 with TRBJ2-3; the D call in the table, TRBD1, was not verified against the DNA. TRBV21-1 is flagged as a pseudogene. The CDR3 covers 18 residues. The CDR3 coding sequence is TGTGCCAGCAGCTCCAGGCCCAGGACAGGGGATAGCACAGATACGCAGTATTTT. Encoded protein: CASSSRPRTGDSTDTQYF.